One sample yielded the 17 T cell receptor beta chains listed below, sequenced in a study of T cell changes during pregnancy in multiple sclerosis. Only in-frame clones appear in the TCRdb table, and some are missing; sequencing was by immunoSEQ multiplex PCR. The sample carries fewer than 110,000 clones, roughly nine tenths recorded once. Source: peripheral blood, taken after pregnancy. These receptors all stem from a female donor with multiple sclerosis, enrolled in a pregnancy study.

The CDR3 reads CASSRIGASGNTIYF. DNA for the CDR3: TGTGCCAGCAGTAGAATCGGAGCCTCTGGAAACACCATATATTTT. The gene calls are TRBV28 and TRBJ1-3; D is undetermined. V was shortened by 5 bases and J by 0 bases, with 11 bases between the two germline ends. Germline CDR1 reads MDHEN; CDR2 reads SYDVKM. The CDR3 loop spans 15 amino acids.

The chain has TRBV6-6 and TRBJ1-2; TRBD1 aligns across 10 bases. J was trimmed by 8 bases and V by 6 bases; bases with no gene match: 3. This CDR3 comprises 12 residues. The germline V gene has CDR1 MNHNY and CDR2 SVGAGI (reference sequence). The CDR3 loop reads CASSGTGEGYTF. For the CDR3, the DNA is TGTGCCAGCAGCGGGACAGGGGAAGGCTACACCTTC.

On this clone: This sample also contains other DNA sequences that code for the same CDR3. The rearrangement links TRBV7-3 to TRBJ2-1; 14 bases map to TRBD2. Losses at the gene ends were 3 bases for V and 7 bases for J; bases not matched to a gene: 5. There are 16 residues in the CDR3. Germline V gene sequence: CDR1 SGHTA, CDR2 FQGTGA. CDR3 sequence reads: CASSFPTSGGANEQFF. The CDR3 nucleotides are TGTGCCAGCAGCTTCCCGACTAGCGGGGGGGCGAATGAGCAGTTCTTC.

The gene calls are TRBV7-8 and TRBJ1-2, with 10 nucleotides matching TRBD1. After removal of 3 bases from V and 8 bases from J, the junction contained 12 bases not matched to a gene. The germline V gene encodes CDR1 SGHVS and CDR2 FQNEAQ. The length of the CDR3 is 16 residues. The CDR3 protein is CASSFPGGTGEVGYTF. The CDR3 DNA reads TGTGCCAGCAGCTTCCCCGGGGGGACAGGGGAGGTCGGCTACACCTTC.

The chain joins TRBV6-5 to TRBJ2-5, with TRBD2 as a possible D gene (5 bases). V was shortened by 4 bases and J by 5 bases, with 17 bases between the two germline ends. CDR3 length: 15 amino acids. The germline CDR1 and CDR2 sequences are MNHEY and SVGAGI. The CDR3: CASSLTTGVRETQYF. CDR3 bases: TGTGCCAGCAGTTTGACAACCGGGGTTAGGGAGACCCAGTACTTC.

The V call is TRBV5-1, the J call TRBJ2-2; 13 bases are shared with TRBD2. CDR1 SGHRS and CDR2 YFSETQ come from the germline V gene. CDR3 length equals 17 residues. V lost 2 bases, J lost 1 base, and 2 bases stayed unmatched. The CDR3 spells CASSLGLAGVNTGELFF. CDR3 in DNA: TGCGCCAGCAGCTTAGGACTAGCGGGGGTGAACACCGGGGAGCTGTTTTTT.

The V call is TRBV28, the J call TRBJ1-2, with 8 bases fitting TRBD1. Per the germline V gene, CDR1 is MDHEN and CDR2 is SYDVKM. This CDR3 contains 13 residues. Trimming at V came to 2 bases and at J to 4 bases, leaving 0 bases not matched to a gene. The CDR3 loop reads CASSLGQGYGYTF. DNA for the CDR3: TGTGCCAGCAGTTTAGGACAGGGCTATGGCTACACCTTC.

This clone is a singleton in its sample. In DNA form, the CDR3 reads TGTGCCAGCAGTTTGTGGGGACAGGGCTTTAATGAGCAGTTCTTC. Translation: CASSLWGQGFNEQFF. The chain uses TRBV27 and TRBJ2-1; 9 bases agree with TRBD1. The CDR3 is 15 residues long. Per germline, CDR1 MNHEY and CDR2 SMNVEV (reference sequence). After removal of 3 bases from V and 7 bases from J, the junction contained 7 bases not matched to a gene.

This chain links TRBV7-3 with TRBJ1-5; D is unresolved. The CDR3 covers 12 residues. Trimming removed 1 base from V and 9 bases from J, with 7 bases in between. Germline V gene sequence: CDR1 SGHTA, CDR2 FQGTGA. CDR3 coding DNA: TGTGCCAGCAGCTTAATGAGTCGGCCCCAGCATTTT. Amino acid sequence: CASSLMSRPQHF. The entire variable domain, with the rest obtained from reference TRBV7-3 and TRBJ1-5, is as follows: GAGVSQTPSNKVTEKGKYVELRCDPISGHTALYWYRQSLGQGPEFLIYFQGTGAADDSGLPNDRFFAVRPEGSVSTLKIQRTERGDSAVYLCASSLMSRPQHFGDGTRLSIL.

The rearrangement uses TRBV6-4 and TRBJ1-2; no clear D gene. Trimming shortened V by 5 bases and J by 8 bases, and 21 bases separated the two germline ends. CDR3 length: 15 residues. Germline assignment: CDR1 MRHNA and CDR2 SNTAGT. The chain's CDR3 is CASSPAVAPTGGYTF. The CDR3 nucleotides are TGTGCCAGCAGTCCCGCGGTCGCCCCCACCGGGGGCTACACCTTC.

The chain employs TRBV14 and TRBJ2-4, with D possibly matching TRBD1 (6 bases). V lost 1 base and J 3 bases, leaving 13 bases between the germline ends. Germline CDR1 SGHDN, CDR2 FVKESK. This CDR3 has 16 amino acids. CDR3 in amino acids: CASSQGNTGIKNIQYF. The CDR3 DNA reads as TGTGCCAGCAGCCAAGGGAATACAGGGATCAAAAACATTCAGTACTTC.

J is TRBJ2-1 and V is TRBV9; 8 nucleotides agree with TRBD1. The V gene's germline CDR1 is SGDLS and CDR2 YYNGEE. Trimming took 2 bases from V and 4 from J; bases not matched to a gene: 5. The CDR3 is 15 residues long. The DNA of the CDR3 is TGTGCCAGCAGCGTCCGCGGGACAGGTTACAATGAGCAGTTCTTC. Translated: CASSVRGTGYNEQFF.

This chain joins TRBV7-9 and TRBJ1-3; 8 nucleotides match TRBD1. Germline CDR1 reads SEHNR; CDR2 reads FQNEAQ (reference sequence). The CDR3 totals 16 residues. Unmatched junction bases numbered 6, after V lost 1 base and J lost 4 bases. The CDR3 spells CASSLVAGTGGNTIYF. The CDR3 DNA is TGTGCCAGCAGCTTAGTGGCGGGGACAGGAGGAAACACCATATATTTT.

This clone appeared once. This rearrangement joins TRBV19 to TRBJ1-1, with 9 bases aligning to TRBD1. V lost 5 bases, J lost 2 bases, and 6 bases stayed unmatched. The CDR3 is 15 amino acids. Looked up from germline, CDR1 is LNHDA and CDR2 is SQIVND (reference sequence). The CDR3 DNA is TGTGCCAGTAGTCCACAGGGGGCGCGTAACACTGAAGCTTTCTTT. It specifies CASSPQGARNTEAFF. Supplemented by reference TRBV19 and TRBJ1-1, the full variable domain reads DGGITQSPKYLFRKEGQNVTLSCEQNLNHDAMYWYRQDPGQGLRLIYYSQIVNDFQKGDIAEGYSVSREKKESFPLTVTSAQKNPTAFYLCASSPQGARNTEAFFGQGTRLTVV.

The genes are TRBV5-1 and TRBJ1-6, with D maybe TRBD1 (6 bases). Looked up from germline, CDR1 is SGHRS and CDR2 is YFSETQ. V was cut by 0 bases and J by 10 bases, with 14 bases left in between. The CDR3 consists of 15 residues. DNA for the CDR3: TGCGCCAGCAGCTTGGGGGCCAGGGGATACTCACCCCTCCACTTT. It translates to CASSLGARGYSPLHF.

V and J are TRBV11-1 and TRBJ1-2, with D tentatively TRBD1 (5 bases). Germline V gene sequence: CDR1 SGHAT, CDR2 FQDESV (reference sequence). V was cut by 5 bases and J by 3 bases, with 7 bases left in between. The CDR3 runs to 12 residues. CDR3 sequence reads: CASSRGDYGYTF. DNA of the CDR3: TGTGCCAGCAGCAGGGGTGACTATGGCTACACCTTC. Drawing the rest from reference TRBV11-1 and TRBJ1-2, the complete variable domain is EAEVAQSPRYKITEKSQAVAFWCDPISGHATLYWYRQILGQGPELLVQFQDESVVDDSQLPKDRFSAERLKGVDSTLKIQPAELGDSAMYLCASSRGDYGYTFGSGTRLTVV.

The chain couples TRBV7-9 to TRBJ1-4; D is undetermined. The germline V and J ends were trimmed by 4 bases and 0 bases, with 15 bases remaining between them. The CDR3 totals 17 residues. Germline-derived CDR1 and CDR2 are SEHNR and FQNEAQ (reference sequence). The CDR3 nucleotides read TGTGCCAGCAGCTCTGCCAGCGGCGGAGCAACTAATGAAAAACTGTTTTTT. Translation: CASSSASGGATNEKLFF.